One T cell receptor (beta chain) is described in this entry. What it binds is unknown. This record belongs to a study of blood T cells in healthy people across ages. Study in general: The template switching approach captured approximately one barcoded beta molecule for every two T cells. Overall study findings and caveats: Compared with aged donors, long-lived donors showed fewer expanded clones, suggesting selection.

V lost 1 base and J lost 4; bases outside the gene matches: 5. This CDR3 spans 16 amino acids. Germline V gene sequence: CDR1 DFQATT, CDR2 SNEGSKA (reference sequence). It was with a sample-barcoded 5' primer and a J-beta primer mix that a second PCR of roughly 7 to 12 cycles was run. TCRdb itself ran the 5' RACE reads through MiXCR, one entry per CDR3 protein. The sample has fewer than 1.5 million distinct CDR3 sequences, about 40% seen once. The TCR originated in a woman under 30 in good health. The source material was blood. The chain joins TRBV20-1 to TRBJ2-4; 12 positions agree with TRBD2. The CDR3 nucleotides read TGCAGTGCTAGAGGGCGGCTAGCGGGAGGGAAAAACATTCAGTACTTC. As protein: CSARGRLAGGKNIQYF.